This entry lists 5 T cell receptor beta chains sequenced from one sample in a study of T cells in Graves' hyperthyroidism and ophthalmopathy. From RNA transcripts, TCR beta CDR3 regions were amplified. HTBI primers were employed in a first-round RT-PCR of the TCR CDR3. TCRdb called the multiplex PCR reads again in MiXCR, with one record for every CDR3 protein. The sample contains 300,000 to 500,000 distinct CDR3 sequences, around 14% of which appear only once. Sequenced: blood. The source is a woman aged 30 to 39 with Graves' hyperthyroidism.

The sample holds many counts of this clonotype. This rearrangement joins TRBV29-1 to TRBJ2-1; a possible D gene is TRBD2 (6 bases). The CDR3 sequence is 13 residues long. Trimming stripped 4 bases from V and 6 bases from J, with 13 bases between. Germline CDR1 and CDR2: SQVTM and ANQGSEA. CDR3 in amino acids: CSVAGGRGNEQFF. As DNA, the CDR3 is TGCAGCGTTGCAGGAGGGCGAGGCAATGAGCAGTTCTTC.

The gene calls are TRBV27 and TRBJ2-1; D gene ambiguous. Trimming shortened V by 3 bases and J by 6 bases, and 9 bases separated the two germline ends. The CDR3 consists of 13 residues. Germline V CDR1 and CDR2: MNHEY, SMNVEV (reference sequence). The CDR3 protein is CASSFSGLNEQFF. CDR3 bases: TGTGCCAGCAGTTTCTCCGGGCTCAATGAGCAGTTCTTC.

The rearrangement uses TRBV7-9 and TRBJ2-3, with D tentatively TRBD2 (5 bases). Germline CDR1 SEHNR, CDR2 FQNEAQ (reference sequence). V was pared by 3 bases and J by 0 bases, with 16 bases between. The CDR3 contains 17 residues. The CDR3 nucleotides read TGTGCCAGCAGCTTTTTTGTAATCGGAGGTAGCACAGATACGCAGTATTTT. It yields the protein CASSFFVIGGSTDTQYF.

The sample holds a few counts of this clonotype. The V call is TRBV6-1, the J call TRBJ2-7, with 8 bases that match TRBD1. The CDR3 loop spans 15 amino acids. V shed 6 bases and J 3 bases; nucleotides not matched to a gene: 10. CDR1 is MNHNS, CDR2 SASEGT, per germline. CDR3 sequence: CASSHRGASYYEQYF. For the CDR3, the DNA is TGTGCCAGCAGCCACAGGGGGGCTTCCTACTACGAGCAGTACTTC.

The rearrangement joins TRBV28 to TRBJ2-7, with D perhaps given as TRBD1 or TRBD2 (5 bases each). Trimming took 6 bases from V and 0 from J, leaving 12 bases between them. The CDR3 is made up of 14 amino acids. Germline lookup yields CDR1 MDHEN and CDR2 SYDVKM. The CDR3 coding sequence is TGTGCCAGCAGGGGACGACTCCCCTCCTACGAGCAGTACTTC. Its protein product is CASRGRLPSYEQYF.